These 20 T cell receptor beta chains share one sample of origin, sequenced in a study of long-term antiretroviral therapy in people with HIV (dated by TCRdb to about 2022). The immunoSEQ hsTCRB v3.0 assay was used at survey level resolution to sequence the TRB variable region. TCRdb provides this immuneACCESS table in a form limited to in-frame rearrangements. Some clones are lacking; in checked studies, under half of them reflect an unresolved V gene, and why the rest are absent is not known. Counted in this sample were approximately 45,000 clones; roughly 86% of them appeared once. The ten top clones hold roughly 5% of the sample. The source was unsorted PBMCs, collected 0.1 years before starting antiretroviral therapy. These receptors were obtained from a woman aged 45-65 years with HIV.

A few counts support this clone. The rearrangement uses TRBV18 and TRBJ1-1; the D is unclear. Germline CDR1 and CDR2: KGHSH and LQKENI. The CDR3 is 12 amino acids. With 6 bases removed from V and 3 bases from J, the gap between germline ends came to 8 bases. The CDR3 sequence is CASSGRHTEAFF. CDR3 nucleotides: TGTGCCAGCTCGGGAAGGCACACTGAAGCTTTCTTT.

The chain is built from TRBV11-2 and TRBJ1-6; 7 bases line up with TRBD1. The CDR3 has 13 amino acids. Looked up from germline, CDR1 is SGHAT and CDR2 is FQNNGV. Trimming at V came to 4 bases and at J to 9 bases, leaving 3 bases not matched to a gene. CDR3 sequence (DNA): TGTGCCAGCAGCTGGACAGGCGTTTCACCCCTCCACTTT. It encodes CASSWTGVSPLHF.

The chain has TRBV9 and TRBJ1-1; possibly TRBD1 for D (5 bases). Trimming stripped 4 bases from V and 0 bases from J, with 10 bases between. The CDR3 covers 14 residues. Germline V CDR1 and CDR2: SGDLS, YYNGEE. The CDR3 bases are TGTGCCAGCAGCCTCGACAGTATGAACACTGAAGCTTTCTTT. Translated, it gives CASSLDSMNTEAFF.

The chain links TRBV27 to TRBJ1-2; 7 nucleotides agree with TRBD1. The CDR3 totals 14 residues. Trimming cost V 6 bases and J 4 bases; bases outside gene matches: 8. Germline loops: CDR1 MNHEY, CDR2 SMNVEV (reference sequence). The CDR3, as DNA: TGTGCCAGCAGGGCACAGGGGCAAGTCTATGGCTACACCTTC. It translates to CASRAQGQVYGYTF.

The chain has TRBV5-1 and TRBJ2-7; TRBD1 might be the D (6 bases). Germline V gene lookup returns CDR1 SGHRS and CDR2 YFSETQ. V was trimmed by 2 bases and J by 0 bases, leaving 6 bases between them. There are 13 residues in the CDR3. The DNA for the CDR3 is TGCGCCAGCAGCTTACAGGGCTCCTACGAGCAGTACTTC. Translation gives CASSLQGSYEQYF.

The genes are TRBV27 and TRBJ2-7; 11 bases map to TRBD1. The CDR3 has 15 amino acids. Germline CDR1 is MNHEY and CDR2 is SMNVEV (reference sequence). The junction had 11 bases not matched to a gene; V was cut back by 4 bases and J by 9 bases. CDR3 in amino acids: CASSYRTGGSSGQYF. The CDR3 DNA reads TGTGCCAGCAGTTACAGGACAGGGGGCTCCTCCGGGCAGTACTTC.

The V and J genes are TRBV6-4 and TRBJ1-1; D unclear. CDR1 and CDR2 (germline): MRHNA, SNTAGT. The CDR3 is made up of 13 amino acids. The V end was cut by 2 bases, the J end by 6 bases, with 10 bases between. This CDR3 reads CASSDGKDAEAFF. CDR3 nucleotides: TGTGCCAGCAGTGACGGTAAGGACGCTGAAGCTTTCTTT.

CDR3 in amino acids: CASAYRGRNTEAFF. The CDR3 DNA is TGTGCCAGCGCCTACAGGGGGCGGAACACTGAAGCTTTCTTT. The V and J genes are TRBV6-1 and TRBJ1-1, with 9 positions matching TRBD1. This CDR3 has 14 amino acids. With 8 bases clipped from V and 1 base from J, the junction kept 5 bases outside the gene matches. Germline V gene lookup returns CDR1 MNHNS and CDR2 SASEGT.

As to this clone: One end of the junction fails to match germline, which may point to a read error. The CDR3 reads CGTGERNEQFF. The CDR3 bases are TGCGGGACAGGGGAGAGGAATGAGCAGTTCTTC. The chain links TRBV12-5 to TRBJ2-1; 10 nucleotides agree with TRBD1. The CDR3 runs to 11 residues. The germline gives CDR1 LGHNT, CDR2 FRNRAP.

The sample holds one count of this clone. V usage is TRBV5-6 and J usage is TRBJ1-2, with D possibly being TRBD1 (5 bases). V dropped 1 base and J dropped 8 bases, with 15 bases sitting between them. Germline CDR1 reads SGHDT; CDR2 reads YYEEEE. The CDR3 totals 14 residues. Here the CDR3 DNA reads TGTGCCAGCAGCTTGCCCCGGACTCCAGGGGGCTACACCTTC. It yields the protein CASSLPRTPGGYTF.

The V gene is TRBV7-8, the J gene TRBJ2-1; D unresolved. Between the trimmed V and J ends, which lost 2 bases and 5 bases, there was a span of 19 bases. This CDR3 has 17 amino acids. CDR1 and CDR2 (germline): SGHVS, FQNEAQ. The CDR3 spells CASSLLRLPYTDNEQFF. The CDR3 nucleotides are TGTGCCAGCAGCTTACTCCGGCTACCCTATACCGACAATGAGCAGTTCTTC.

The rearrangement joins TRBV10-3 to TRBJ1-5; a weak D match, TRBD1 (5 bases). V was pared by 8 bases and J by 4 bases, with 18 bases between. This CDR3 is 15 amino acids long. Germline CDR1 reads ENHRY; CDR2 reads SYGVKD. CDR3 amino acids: CAIGGGRDGNQPQHF. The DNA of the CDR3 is TGTGCCATCGGAGGAGGGAGGGACGGGAATCAGCCCCAGCATTTT.

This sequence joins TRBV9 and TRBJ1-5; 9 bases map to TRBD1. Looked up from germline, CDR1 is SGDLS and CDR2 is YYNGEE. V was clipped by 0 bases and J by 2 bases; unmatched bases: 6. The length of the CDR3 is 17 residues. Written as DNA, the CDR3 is TGTGCCAGCAGCGTAGACGACCGGACAGGGGGCAATCAGCCCCAGCATTTT. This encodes CASSVDDRTGGNQPQHF. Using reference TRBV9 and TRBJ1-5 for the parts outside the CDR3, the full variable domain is DSGVTQTPKHLITATGQRVTLRCSPRSGDLSVYWYQQSLDQGLQFLIQYYNGEERAKGNILERFSAQQFPDLHSELNLSSLELGDSALYFCASSVDDRTGGNQPQHFGDGTRLSIL.

This CDR3 is CASSLRGAVGAEQYF. DNA for the CDR3: TGTGCCAGCAGTTTGCGGGGGGCTGTGGGGGCCGAGCAGTACTTC. The V call is TRBV27, the J call TRBJ2-7; 8 bases fit TRBD2. CDR1 is MNHEY, CDR2 SMNVEV, per germline (reference sequence). The CDR3 sequence is 15 residues long. The V gene end was trimmed by 3 bases and the J gene end by 6 bases; junction bases not matched to a gene: 10.

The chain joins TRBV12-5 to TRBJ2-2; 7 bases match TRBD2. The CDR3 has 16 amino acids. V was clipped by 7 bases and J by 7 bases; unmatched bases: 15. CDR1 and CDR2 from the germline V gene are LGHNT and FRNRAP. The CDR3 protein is CASAQVGGIPNGELFF. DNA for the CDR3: TGTGCTAGTGCTCAGGTGGGGGGGATCCCCAACGGGGAGCTGTTTTTT.

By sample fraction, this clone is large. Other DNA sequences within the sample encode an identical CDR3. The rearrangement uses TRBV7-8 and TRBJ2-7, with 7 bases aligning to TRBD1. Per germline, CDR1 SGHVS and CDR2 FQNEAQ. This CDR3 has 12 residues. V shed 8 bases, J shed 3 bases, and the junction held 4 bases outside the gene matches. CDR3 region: CASSRQGYEQYF. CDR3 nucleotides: TGTGCCAGCTCCAGACAGGGCTACGAGCAGTACTTC.

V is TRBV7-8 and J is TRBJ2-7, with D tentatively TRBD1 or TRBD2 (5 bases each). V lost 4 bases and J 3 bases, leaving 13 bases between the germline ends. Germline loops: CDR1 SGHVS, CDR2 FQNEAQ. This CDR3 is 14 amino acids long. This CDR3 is CASSSTGTIYEQYF. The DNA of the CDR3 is TGTGCCAGCAGCTCAACCGGGACGATCTACGAGCAGTACTTC.

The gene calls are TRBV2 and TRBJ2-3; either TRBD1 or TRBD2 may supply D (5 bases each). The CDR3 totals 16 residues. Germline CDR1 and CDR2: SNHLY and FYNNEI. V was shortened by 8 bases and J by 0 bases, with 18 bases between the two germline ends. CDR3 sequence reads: CASLNRGAASTDTQYF. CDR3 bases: TGTGCCAGCCTAAATAGGGGAGCAGCTAGCACAGATACGCAGTATTTT.

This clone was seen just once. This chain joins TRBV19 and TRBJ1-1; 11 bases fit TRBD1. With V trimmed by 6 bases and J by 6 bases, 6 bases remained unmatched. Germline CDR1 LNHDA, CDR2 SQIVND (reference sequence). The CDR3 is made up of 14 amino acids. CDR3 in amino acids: CASSRGQGVAEAFF. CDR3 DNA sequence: TGTGCCAGTAGCAGGGGACAGGGGGTGGCTGAAGCTTTCTTT.

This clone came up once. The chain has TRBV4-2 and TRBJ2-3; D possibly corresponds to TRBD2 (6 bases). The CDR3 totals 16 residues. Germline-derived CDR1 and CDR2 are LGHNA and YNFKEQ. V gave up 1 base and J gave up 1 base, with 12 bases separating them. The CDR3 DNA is TGTGCCAGCAGCCAAGGGAGGGGCACTGGCACAGATACGCAGTATTTT. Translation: CASSQGRGTGTDTQYF.